Presented here are 29 T cell receptor beta chains from one specimen sequenced in a study of T cells in Graves' hyperthyroidism and ophthalmopathy. Amplification yielded TCR beta CDR3 regions, with RNA transcripts as the source. When the TCR CDR3 underwent first-round RT-PCR, the HTBI primer set was used. MiXCR, applied by TCRdb to the multiplex PCR reads, yields one record per CDR3 protein. The data hold approximately 560,000 distinct CDR3 sequences, with roughly 50% observed a single time. Sequenced: peripheral blood or thyroid tissue (not recorded which). These receptors were obtained from a woman younger than 35 with Graves' hyperthyroidism.

The J gene is TRBJ2-7, the V gene TRBV7-9; D possibly corresponds to TRBD1 (5 bases). The CDR3 spans 16 residues. From germline, CDR1 is SEHNR and CDR2 FQNEAQ (reference sequence). V lost 5 bases, J lost 2 bases, and 19 bases lay in between. CDR3: CASSKEAFTDTYEQYF. As DNA, the CDR3 is TGTGCCAGCAGCAAAGAGGCCTTTACGGACACCTACGAGCAGTACTTC.

This sequence joins TRBV7-9 and TRBJ2-7; 10 nucleotides line up with TRBD1. Germline-derived CDR1 and CDR2 are SEHNR and FQNEAQ (reference sequence). Trimming at V came to 6 bases and at J to 7 bases, leaving 9 bases not matched to a gene. The CDR3 contains 14 residues. As DNA, the CDR3 is TGTGCCAGCAGTCCAACAGACAGGGGGCGGGAGCAGTACTTC. It yields the protein CASSPTDRGREQYF.

V usage is TRBV5-1 and J usage is TRBJ1-4; unclear D gene. Germline V gene sequence: CDR1 SGHRS, CDR2 YFSETQ. Deletions cut 4 bases from V and 3 bases from J, with 13 bases between. The CDR3 spans 15 residues. The CDR3, as DNA: TGCGCCAGCAGCGAGAGGCCTCCCGCTAATGAAAAACTGTTTTTT. Translation gives CASSERPPANEKLFF.

V and J are TRBV7-6 and TRBJ2-5; 11 bases agree with TRBD2. Germline CDR1 SGHVS, CDR2 FNYEAQ. This CDR3 comprises 15 residues. V lost 5 bases, J lost 3 bases, and 5 bases stayed unmatched. The CDR3 reads CASSLLAGEEETQYF. The CDR3, as DNA: TGTGCCAGCAGCCTACTAGCGGGAGAGGAAGAGACCCAGTACTTC. Combining the CDR3 with reference TRBV7-6 and TRBJ2-5 gives the whole variable domain GAGVSQSPRYKVTKRGQDVALRCDPISGHVSLYWYRQALGQGPEFLTYFNYEAQQDKSGLPNDRFSAERPEGSISTLTIQRTEQRDSAMYRCASSLLAGEEETQYFGPGTRLLVL.

This clonotype was counted ten times or more. The CDR3 sequence: CASSLAQGIYGYTF. DNA for the CDR3: TGTGCCAGCAGCTTAGCACAGGGGATCTATGGCTACACCTTC. The chain joins TRBV7-2 to TRBJ1-2; 7 nucleotides match TRBD1. Germline V CDR1 and CDR2: SGHTA, FQGNSA. V was pared by 0 bases and J by 4 bases, with 2 bases of the junction left unmatched. CDR3 length: 14 residues.

The genes are TRBV18 and TRBJ1-5; D is ambiguous. Germline V gene sequence: CDR1 KGHSH, CDR2 LQKENI. V gave up 3 bases and J gave up 2 bases, with 11 bases separating them. CDR3 length: 15 residues. Here the CDR3 DNA reads TGTGCCAGCTCACCTGGACTGAGAGGCAATCAGCCCCAGCATTTT. This codes for CASSPGLRGNQPQHF.

V and J are TRBV25-1 and TRBJ2-3; tentative D call: TRBD1 (6 bases). Germline V gene lookup returns CDR1 MGHDK and CDR2 SYGVNS. Trimming removed 5 bases from V and 5 bases from J, with 11 bases in between. The CDR3 sequence is 13 residues long. The CDR3 coding sequence is TGTGCCAGCAGTTATAGGGGGAGAGATACGCAGTATTTT. It codes for CASSYRGRDTQYF.

About this clonotype: This sequence may be a read error, since a much larger clone differs from it by one base. The gene calls are TRBV9 and TRBJ2-7, with TRBD2 as a possible D gene (5 bases). This CDR3 has 13 amino acids. Germline assignment: CDR1 SGDLS and CDR2 YYNGEE. The germline V and J ends were trimmed by 4 bases and 8 bases, with 16 bases remaining between them. This CDR3 is CASSQVGGPQQYF. CDR3 nucleotide sequence: TGTGCCAGCAGCCAAGTTGGCGGGCCCCAGCAGTACTTC. The full variable domain, its missing parts supplied by reference TRBV9 and TRBJ2-7, is DSGVTQTPKHLITATGQRVTLRCSPRSGDLSVYWYQQSLDQGLQFLIQYYNGEERAKGNILERFSAQQFPDLHSELNLSSLELGDSALYFCASSQVGGPQQYFGPGTRLTVT.

The table lists this clonotype with many counts. The rearrangement uses TRBV7-9 and TRBJ2-7; 11 nucleotides align to TRBD2. Germline values: CDR1 SEHNR, CDR2 FQNEAQ (reference sequence). J was trimmed by 1 base and V by 5 bases; bases with no gene match: 7. This CDR3 spans 16 amino acids. The CDR3 loop reads CASSTSTSGSSYEQYF. The CDR3 region has the DNA TGTGCCAGCAGCACGTCAACTAGCGGGAGTTCCTACGAGCAGTACTTC.

With respect to this clonotype: Relative to the germline gene, one junction end is altered; a read error may explain this. The chain carries TRBV10-3 and TRBJ2-5, with TRBD2 matching over 10 bases. From germline, CDR1 is ENHRY and CDR2 SYGVKD. The CDR3 is made up of 15 amino acids. The CDR3 DNA follows: TGTGCCAGCAGTGCCCGAGCGGGAGGGCTGGAGACCCAGTACTTC. It encodes CASSARAGGLETQYF.

This sequence joins TRBV7-9 and TRBJ2-7; 13 nucleotides align to TRBD2. CDR1 and CDR2 (germline): SEHNR, FQNEAQ (reference sequence). V lost 5 bases to trimming and J lost 6 bases; unmatched junction nucleotides: 4. The CDR3 has 14 amino acids. DNA of the CDR3: TGTGCCAGCAGCCCGGGACTAGCGGGACTCGAGCAGTACTTC. This sequence encodes CASSPGLAGLEQYF.

This sequence joins TRBV29-1 and TRBJ1-6, with 10 nucleotides matching TRBD1. The CDR3 sequence is 14 residues long. The J segment lost 6 bases and the V segment lost 5 bases, leaving 4 bases of the junction unmatched. Germline CDR1 reads SQVTM; CDR2 reads ANQGSEA. DNA for the CDR3: TGCAGCGTTCCTCGGGACAGGGGTAATTCACCCCTCCACTTT. It codes for CSVPRDRGNSPLHF.

The V call is TRBV19, the J call TRBJ1-5; D unclear. The CDR3 is 15 amino acids. The germline gives CDR1 LNHDA, CDR2 SQIVND (reference sequence). The V gene lost 6 bases and the J gene lost 7 bases, with 19 bases spanning the gap. CDR3 sequence: CASRDHTGPKQPQHF. The CDR3 DNA follows: TGTGCCAGTAGAGACCATACCGGTCCGAAGCAGCCCCAGCATTTT. The variable domain in full, with the rest retrieved from reference TRBV19 and TRBJ1-5, is DGGITQSPKYLFRKEGQNVTLSCEQNLNHDAMYWYRQDPGQGLRLIYYSQIVNDFQKGDIAEGYSVSREKKESFPLTVTSAQKNPTAFYLCASRDHTGPKQPQHFGDGTRLSIL.

With respect to this clonotype: This may stem from a read error, because a much larger clone lies one nucleotide away. No conserved phenylalanine or tryptophan ends this CDR3, so it is likely a read error. The chain couples TRBV11-2 to TRBJ1-2; D gene unclear. Germline V lookup: CDR1 SGHAT, CDR2 FQNNGV. Between the trimmed V and J ends, which lost 6 bases and 8 bases, there was a span of 16 bases. The CDR3 runs to 13 residues. Here the CDR3 reads CASSDRAIQGYTL. The CDR3 region has the DNA TGTGCCAGCAGTGACCGGGCTATTCAAGGCTACACCCTC.

This clonotype came up a few times. J is TRBJ2-5 and V is TRBV15; weak D call: TRBD2 (6 bases). V gave up 1 base and J gave up 4 bases, with 19 bases separating them. In germline, CDR1 is LNHNV, CDR2 YYDKDF (reference sequence). CDR3 length equals 17 residues. CDR3 sequence (DNA): TGTGCCACCAGCAGAGGGAGGGATTTGACTTTTGGAGAGACCCAGTACTTC. Its protein is CATSRGRDLTFGETQYF.

This clonotype was seen repeatedly, ten times or more. This chain connects TRBV2 to TRBJ1-5; the match to TRBD1 covers 8 bases. CDR3 length: 14 amino acids. V was clipped by 4 bases and J by 4 bases; unmatched bases: 3. The germline gives CDR1 SNHLY, CDR2 FYNNEI. The CDR3 bases are TGTGCCAGCAGTGTAAGGACAGGGAATCAGCCCCAGCATTTT. Protein sequence: CASSVRTGNQPQHF.

The V and J genes are TRBV2 and TRBJ2-7, with a weak D call TRBD1 (6 bases). The CDR3 spans 14 residues. Trimming took 2 bases from V and 6 from J, leaving 14 bases between them. Germline V lookup: CDR1 SNHLY, CDR2 FYNNEI. The CDR3 region has the DNA TGTGCCAGCAGTGAAACCAGGGGCATGGTCGAGCAGTACTTC. Encoded protein: CASSETRGMVEQYF.

This clonotype was seen just once. Here the CDR3 omits its conserved ending phenylalanine or tryptophan, so a read error is the likely source. J is TRBJ1-1 and V is TRBV2, with TRBD1 matching over 11 bases. CDR1 and CDR2 from the germline V gene are SNHLY and FYNNEI. The CDR3 consists of 14 residues. V shed 5 bases, J shed 7 bases, and the junction held 6 bases outside the gene matches. The chain's CDR3 is CASSWGQGGIEAFS. CDR3 in DNA: TGTGCCAGCAGTTGGGGACAGGGGGGGATTGAAGCTTTCTCT.

This clonotype was detected only once. The rearrangement links TRBV20-1 to TRBJ2-5; 10 positions agree with TRBD1. This CDR3 is built from 18 residues. The junction had 13 bases not matched to a gene; V was cut back by 3 bases and J by 0 bases. Germline V gives CDR1 DFQATT, CDR2 SNEGSKA (reference sequence). CDR3 in DNA: TGCAGTGCTAGGAGATTCCGGGACAGGGGAGGGTACCAAGAGACCCAGTACTTC. Translating gives CSARRFRDRGGYQETQYF.

The V gene is TRBV7-3, the J gene TRBJ1-6, with D unclear. Trimming stripped 4 bases from V and 6 bases from J, with 25 bases between. The germline gives CDR1 SGHTA, CDR2 FQGTGA. The CDR3 has 19 amino acids. The CDR3 spells CASSSPGHRGSGINSPLHF. CDR3 nucleotides: TGTGCCAGCAGCTCCCCGGGCCATCGCGGGTCGGGGATTAATTCACCCCTCCACTTT.

There are many counts of this clonotype. The chain recombines TRBV7-6 with TRBJ1-1; 8 nucleotides line up with TRBD1. With V trimmed by 4 bases and J by 11 bases, 9 bases remained unmatched. The CDR3 is made up of 13 amino acids. Germline V gene data show CDR1 as SGHVS and CDR2 as FNYEAQ. The CDR3 region is CASSSPDRAAAFF. The CDR3 nucleotides read TGTGCCAGCAGCTCACCGGACAGGGCGGCGGCTTTCTTT.

In the case of this clonotype: It may be a read error: a sequence one base away is much more abundant. The chain links TRBV2 to TRBJ1-1; D gene unclear. The length of the CDR3 is 11 residues. CDR1 and CDR2 from the germline V gene are SNHLY and FYNNEI. V dropped 8 bases and J dropped 11 bases, with 15 bases sitting between them. CDR3 DNA sequence: TGTGCCAGCGGCAAGGCTCCGGACGCTTTCTTT. The encoded protein is CASGKAPDAFF.

In DNA form, the CDR3 reads TGCAGTGCCAGTAGTGTGACAGGGGTCAATTCACCCCTCCACTTT. This sequence encodes CSASSVTGVNSPLHF. The chain uses TRBV20-1 and TRBJ1-6; 8 bases are shared with TRBD1. The germline V gene encodes CDR1 DFQATT and CDR2 SNEGSKA (reference sequence). The CDR3 extends over 15 amino acids. V lost 6 bases and J lost 7; bases outside the gene matches: 11.

The V gene is TRBV19, the J gene TRBJ2-7, with no clear D. Germline loops: CDR1 LNHDA, CDR2 SQIVND (reference sequence). The CDR3 totals 14 residues. V was shortened by 1 base and J by 3 bases, with 10 bases between the two germline ends. CDR3 region: CASSIGPTNYEQYF. The CDR3 DNA reads TGTGCCAGTAGTATAGGTCCTACGAACTACGAGCAGTACTTC. Combining the CDR3 with reference TRBV19 and TRBJ2-7 gives the whole variable domain DGGITQSPKYLFRKEGQNVTLSCEQNLNHDAMYWYRQDPGQGLRLIYYSQIVNDFQKGDIAEGYSVSREKKESFPLTVTSAQKNPTAFYLCASSIGPTNYEQYFGPGTRLTVT.

This clonotype was observed a few times. The chain combines TRBV9 with TRBJ2-6, with D possibly called TRBD1 or TRBD2 (7 bases each). The V end lost 2 bases, the J end lost 4 bases, and 19 bases lay between the germline ends. Germline lookup yields CDR1 SGDLS and CDR2 YYNGEE. This CDR3 has 18 residues. The CDR3 spells CASSVRTAGGGGANVLTF. In DNA, the CDR3 is TGTGCCAGCAGCGTTAGGACAGCAGGGGGGGGCGGGGCCAACGTCCTGACTTTC.

This clonotype showed up just a few times. Its ends do not fully match the called genes, so a read error is possible. J is TRBJ1-4 and V is TRBV2, with 7 bases fitting TRBD1. CDR3 length equals 13 residues. Germline CDR1 is SNHLY and CDR2 is FYNNEI. The CDR3 loop is CASQGQINEELFF. DNA of the CDR3: TGTGCCAGCCAGGGACAGATAAATGAAGAACTGTTTTTT.

The chain uses TRBV20-1 and TRBJ1-5; D is ambiguous. The ends were cut back, 4 bases at V and 4 bases at J, with 14 bases in the middle. The CDR3 is 14 residues long. Germline V gene lookup returns CDR1 DFQATT and CDR2 SNEGSKA (reference sequence). CDR3 sequence (DNA): TGCAGTGCTACGCAAGGTGGCCCGAATCAGCCCCAGCATTTT. It specifies CSATQGGPNQPQHF.

In its sample, this clonotype was seen a few times. This rearrangement joins TRBV20-1 to TRBJ1-5, with a weak D call TRBD1 (5 bases). The V gene's germline CDR1 is DFQATT and CDR2 SNEGSKA (reference sequence). The CDR3 spans 14 residues. The ends were cut back, 4 bases at V and 7 bases at J, with 17 bases in the middle. CDR3 loop: CSAKYQGMVQPQHF. DNA of the CDR3: TGCAGTGCTAAATACCAGGGTATGGTCCAGCCCCAGCATTTT.

This clonotype was seen repeatedly, ten times or more. The V and J genes are TRBV10-3 and TRBJ1-6; 11 bases are a match to TRBD1. V trimming: 6 bases; J trimming: 8 bases; junction bases outside the gene matches: 6. Germline CDR1 reads ENHRY; CDR2 reads SYGVKD. The CDR3 totals 15 residues. The CDR3 bases are TGTGCCATCAGCCGGACAGGGGGCGATGATTCACCCCTCCACTTT. Translation: CAISRTGGDDSPLHF.